This TCR beta chain emerged from a study of molecular identifiers for immune sequencing clone quantification. The study's findings and limits: Spiked Jurkat TCR RNA equal to one cell could reportedly be picked out among 900,000 to 1,000,000 naive cells.

This clonotype was counted between two and nine times. The target antigen is unknown. The CDR3 has 13 residues. V was trimmed by 3 bases and J by 0 bases, leaving 9 bases between them. The germline V gene has CDR1 DFQATT and CDR2 SNEGSKA (reference sequence). TCRdb reanalysed the PCR reads using MiXCR and keeps one entry per CDR3 protein. The top ten hold less than 5% of the sample, which has some 100,000 distinct CDR3 sequences, roughly 34% seen once. The TCR comes from a human donor in good health. Some libraries in this study had Jurkat cell RNA spiked in. Sequenced input: naive CD8+ T cells from blood, with Jurkat cell RNA spiked in. The sample's subset: FACS-sorted CD8+CD4-CCR7+CD45RA+ naive T cells. The chain uses TRBV20-1 and TRBJ2-7; D gene ambiguous. The CDR3 DNA sequence: TGCAGTGCTAGGGCCCTGAGCTCCTACGAGCAGTACTTC. This codes for CSARALSSYEQYF.